This is a list of T cell receptor beta chains from one sample in a study of vaccination and CD4 T cells after COVID-19. Their cognate antigens are unknown. TCRdb used MiXCR to reprocess the PCR reads, holding one entry per CDR3 protein. This sample yields under 15,000 distinct CDR3 sequences, of which less than 60% are seen a single time; more than 9% belongs to the top ten. Sequencing was done on a sample of CD4+ T cells from blood, cultured in vitro. The receptors stem from a human donor who had recovered from COVID-19. Both conserved end residues are part of each CDR3. D genes are given only for firm matches. Some rows mark clone size as missing; the rest say once, few, many or name a class of expanded clone.

j_gene,d_gene,len,abundance,v_gene,CDR3nt,CDR3aa
TRBJ2-7,TRBD2,14,-,TRBV6-5,TGTGCCAGCAGTTACCTGCGGGAGAAGGACGAGCAGTACTTC,CASSYLREKDEQYF
TRBJ1-6,-,12,few,TRBV20-1,TGCAGTGCTAGAGCCGGGAATTCACCCCTCCACTTT,CSARAGNSPLHF
TRBJ2-1,-,15,-,TRBV7-8,TGTGCCAGCGATAAGGGGGGCTTCTGGTACAATGAGCAGTTCTTC,CASDKGGFWYNEQFF
TRBJ2-2,-,13,few,TRBV19,TGTGCCACCCAACCCAGGTTGCGCGGGGAGCTGTTTTTT,CATQPRLRGELFF
TRBJ1-5,-,18,few,TRBV15,TGTGCCACCAGCAGAGACCCTCTCTCGGGGCTCAGCAATCAGCCCCAGCATTTT,CATSRDPLSGLSNQPQHF
TRBJ2-7,-,15,-,TRBV5-4,TGTGCCAGCAGCTTGCGGACAGCGAATCTCTACGAGCAGTACTTC,CASSLRTANLYEQYF
TRBJ2-7,-,14,few,TRBV20-1,TGCAGTGCTAGAGCGGGCGTTGGCCCCTACGAGCAGTACTTC,CSARAGVGPYEQYF
TRBJ2-7,TRBD2,16,few,TRBV20-1,TGCAGTGCTAGAGATTGGACTAGCGGGACCACCTACGAGCAGTACTTC,CSARDWTSGTTYEQYF
TRBJ1-6,-,14,-,TRBV7-6,TGTGCCAGCAGCCCTACGGGGAATTTTTCACCCCTCCACTTT,CASSPTGNFSPLHF
TRBJ1-1,TRBD1,14,-,TRBV12-5,TGTGCTAGTGGTTTGTCCCACCGGGACAGTCAGGCTTTCTTT,CASGLSHRDSQAFF
TRBJ2-3,TRBD2,14,-,TRBV7-2,TGTGCCAGCAGCTTTACTAGCGACACAGATACGCAGTATTTT,CASSFTSDTDTQYF
TRBJ2-1,TRBD1,15,-,TRBV28,TGTGCCAGCGTTTCCAGGGGGCGATCCTACAATGAGCAGTTCTTC,CASVSRGRSYNEQFF
TRBJ2-4,-,15,-,TRBV30,TGTGCCTGCAACTACAGGGCCAGGGCCAAAAACATTCAGTACTTC,CACNYRARAKNIQYF
TRBJ2-1,-,14,-,TRBV30,TGTGCCTGGAGTGTGGCTAGCCCTGGTAATGAGCAGTTCTTC,CAWSVASPGNEQFF
TRBJ1-1,-,17,few,TRBV27,TGTGCCAGCAGTCCCTGGGGGGTCAGGAGACGCCGAACTGAAGCTTTCTTT,CASSPWGVRRRRTEAFF
TRBJ2-7,TRBD1,14,-,TRBV10-3,TGTGCCATCAGTGAGGGGACAGGGTTGGGCGAGCAGTACTTC,CAISEGTGLGEQYF
TRBJ2-1,-,15,-,TRBV7-3,TGTGCCAGCAGCTCGGGACCAGAGGGAACCAATGAGCAGTTCTTC,CASSSGPEGTNEQFF
TRBJ2-3,-,14,-,TRBV27,TGTGCCAGCAGTTCCTTTGGGTTTTCAGATACGCAGTATTTT,CASSSFGFSDTQYF
TRBJ2-2,TRBD2,19,few,TRBV25-1,TGTGCCAGCAGTCCCCAGGGACTAGCGGGACCGGGGAACACCGGGGAGCTGTTTTTT,CASSPQGLAGPGNTGELFF
TRBJ2-7,-,14,-,TRBV5-1,TGCGCCAGCAGCTTGGAGCAGGTACCCTACGAGCAGTACTTC,CASSLEQVPYEQYF
TRBJ2-5,-,16,-,TRBV28,TGTGCCAGCAGTTTGTGGCAGGGAGAGGGACAAGAGACCCAGTACTTC,CASSLWQGEGQETQYF
TRBJ2-7,TRBD1,15,-,TRBV20-1,TGCAGTGCTAGAGAGGCCGGGACAGGGAACTACGAGCAGTACTTC,CSAREAGTGNYEQYF
TRBJ1-1,-,13,-,TRBV5-1,TGCGCCAGCAGCTTAAGGGTGGGCACTGAAGCTTTCTTT,CASSLRVGTEAFF
TRBJ2-7,TRBD2,12,medium-sized,TRBV7-9,TGTGCCAGCAGCCGGGGGGGGTACGAGCAGTACTTC,CASSRGGYEQYF
TRBJ1-6,TRBD1,14,few,TRBV20-1,TGCAGTGCTAGAGCCGCAGGGGGCCCTTCACCCCTCCACTTT,CSARAAGGPSPLHF
TRBJ1-5,-,15,few,TRBV15,TGTGCCACCAGCAGAGGTGGGGGGAGCAATCAGCCCCAGCATTTT,CATSRGGGSNQPQHF
TRBJ2-3,TRBD2,17,-,TRBV10-3,TGTGCCATCAGTGAGTTCCGGCGGGAGAGGGCACCAGATACGCAGTATTTT,CAISEFRRERAPDTQYF
TRBJ2-4,-,14,-,TRBV12-3/TRBV12-4,TGTGCCAGCATGGGCCGTGGAGCCAAAAACATTCAGTACTTC,CASMGRGAKNIQYF
TRBJ2-7,-,14,-,TRBV10-3,TGTGCCATCAGTGAGTTGGACGAGTACTACGAGCAGTACTTC,CAISELDEYYEQYF
TRBJ1-1,-,14,-,TRBV30,TGTGCCTGGACTGCCGGGACACCCGGAACTGAAGCTTTCTTT,CAWTAGTPGTEAFF
TRBJ2-2,TRBD2,18,-,TRBV7-9,TGTGCCAGCAGCTTAGCGCTAGGTAGCGGGATAGTCACCGGGGAGCTGTTTTTT,CASSLALGSGIVTGELFF
TRBJ1-3,TRBD1,15,-,TRBV27,TGTGCCAGCAGTAAGCTGACAGGGGCGGGAAACACCATATATTTT,CASSKLTGAGNTIYF
TRBJ2-1,-,11,-,TRBV2,TGTGCCACAGGATTCTACAATGAGCAGTTCTTC,CATGFYNEQFF
TRBJ1-5,-,12,-,TRBV19,TGTGCCAGTAGTAGTTCGTATCAGCCCCAGCATTTT,CASSSSYQPQHF
TRBJ1-6,TRBD1,15,-,TRBV12-3/TRBV12-4,TGTGCCAGCAGTTCGGCGGGGGACAGTGGTTCACCCCTCCACTTT,CASSSAGDSGSPLHF
TRBJ1-2,-,17,few,TRBV4-1,TGCGCCAGCAGCCCCCGAGCCTCGGACCGATATAACTATGGCTACACCTTC,CASSPRASDRYNYGYTF
TRBJ2-3,TRBD1,16,once,TRBV27,TGTGCCAGCAGACCTAGACAGGGGGCAAAAAGAGATACGCAGTATTTT,CASRPRQGAKRDTQYF
TRBJ1-2,-,13,few,TRBV18,TGTGCCAGCTCAGAGGACAGAAACTATGGCTACACCTTC,CASSEDRNYGYTF
TRBJ1-1,-,10,once,TRBV30,TGTGCCTGTCCGGGGGCCGAAGCTTTCTTT,CACPGAEAFF
TRBJ1-1,-,13,-,TRBV19,TGTGCCAGTAGTCTGGGGAGGAGCACTGAAGCTTTCTTT,CASSLGRSTEAFF
TRBJ1-2,-,11,few,TRBV20-1,TGCAGTGTTGCGATGGACTATGGCTACACCTTC,CSVAMDYGYTF
TRBJ2-5,TRBD2,16,few,TRBV5-4,TGTGCCAGCAGCTCCGTACTAGCGGGGATGGGGGAGACCCAGTACTTC,CASSSVLAGMGETQYF
TRBJ2-3,TRBD2,13,-,TRBV7-2,TGTGCCAGCAGCTTAGCGGGAGGGGATACGCAGTATTTT,CASSLAGGDTQYF
TRBJ1-6,-,16,few,TRBV5-4,TGTGCCAGCAGCCCGGGGGAGGGGCTTTGGAATTCACCCCTCCACTTT,CASSPGEGLWNSPLHF
TRBJ2-5,-,13,-,TRBV18,TGTGCCAGCTCAACCACAAAGTTGGAGACCCAGTACTTC,CASSTTKLETQYF
TRBJ2-5,TRBD1,14,-,TRBV28,TGTGCCAGCAGTAAAAGACAGGGACAAGAGACCCAGTACTTC,CASSKRQGQETQYF
TRBJ2-6,-,20,few,TRBV10-3,TGTGCCATCAGTGAAAATCGCGGGGACCGATTAGCCTCTGGGGCCAACGTCCTGACTTTC,CAISENRGDRLASGANVLTF